What follows are 4 T cell receptor beta chains derived from one specimen sequenced in a study of CD8 T cells in ankylosing spondylitis. TCRdb independently ran MiXCR on the 5' RACE reads; one entry per CDR3 protein. The sample lists about 340,000 distinct CDR3 sequences, approximately 22% seen once, with approximately 14% in the top ten. The sequencing input was blood, either unsorted or a sorted T cell fraction (not recorded which). All receptors come from a male donor with ankylosing spondylitis or in good health (not recorded which).

This clonotype was detected ten times or more. V gene TRBV4-1 combines with J gene TRBJ2-1, with 7 bases lining up with TRBD1. Germline V gene data show CDR1 as MGHRA and CDR2 as YSYEKL. This CDR3 is 15 amino acids long. Germline trimming cut 4 bases from V and 2 bases from J; bases unmatched to any gene: 5. The CDR3 is CASSPDREAYNEQFF. As DNA, the CDR3 is TGCGCCAGCAGCCCCGACAGGGAAGCCTACAATGAGCAGTTCTTC.

This chain connects TRBV6-1 to TRBJ2-7; D is unresolved. V lost 3 bases, J lost 2 bases, and 8 bases lay in between. CDR3 size: 13 residues. CDR1 is MNHNS and CDR2 is SASEGT in the germline V gene. The CDR3 protein is CASSEGYPYEQYF. Written as DNA, the CDR3 is TGTGCCAGCAGTGAGGGGTACCCCTACGAGCAGTACTTC.

The rearrangement links TRBV4-2 to TRBJ2-7, with 8 bases lining up with TRBD1. V trimming: 2 bases; J trimming: 3 bases; junction bases outside the gene matches: 9. The CDR3 totals 16 residues. From germline, CDR1 is LGHNA and CDR2 YNFKEQ. CDR3 protein: CASSQPPGQDHYEQYF. The CDR3, as DNA: TGTGCCAGCAGCCAACCCCCGGGACAGGACCACTACGAGCAGTACTTC.

This clonotype was seen a handful of times. This chain connects TRBV12-3 or TRBV12-4 to TRBJ1-2; 9 bases line up with TRBD1. Unmatched junction bases numbered 6, after V lost 2 bases and J lost 5 bases. This CDR3 is 15 amino acids long. The CDR3 DNA reads TGTGCCAGCAGTTTACGGGACAGGGAGGAATATGGCTACACCTTC. Translation: CASSLRDREEYGYTF.